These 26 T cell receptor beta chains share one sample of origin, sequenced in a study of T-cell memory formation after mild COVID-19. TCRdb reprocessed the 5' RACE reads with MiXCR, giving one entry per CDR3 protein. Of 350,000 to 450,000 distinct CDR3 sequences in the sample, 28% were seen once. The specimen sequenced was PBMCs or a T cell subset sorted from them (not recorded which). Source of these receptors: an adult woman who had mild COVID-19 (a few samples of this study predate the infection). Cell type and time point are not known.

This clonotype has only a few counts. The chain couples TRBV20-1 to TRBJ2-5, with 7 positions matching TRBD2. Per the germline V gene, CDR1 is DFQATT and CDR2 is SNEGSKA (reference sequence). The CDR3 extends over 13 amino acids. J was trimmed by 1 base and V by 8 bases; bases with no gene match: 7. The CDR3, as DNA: TGCAGTTTTCCTAGCGGATTCCAAGAGACCCAGTACTTC. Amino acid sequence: CSFPSGFQETQYF.

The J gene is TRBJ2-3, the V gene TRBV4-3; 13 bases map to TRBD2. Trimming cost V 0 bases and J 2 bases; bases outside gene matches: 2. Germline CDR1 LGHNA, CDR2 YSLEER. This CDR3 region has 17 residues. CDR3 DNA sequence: TGCGCCAGCAGCCAAGAGGGACTAGCGGGATCCACAGATACGCAGTATTTT. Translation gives CASSQEGLAGSTDTQYF.

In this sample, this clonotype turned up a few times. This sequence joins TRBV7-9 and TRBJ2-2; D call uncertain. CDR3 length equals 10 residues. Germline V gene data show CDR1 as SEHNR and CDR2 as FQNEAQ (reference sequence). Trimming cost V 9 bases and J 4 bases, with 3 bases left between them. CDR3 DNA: TGTGCCAGTCGCACCGGGGAGCTGTTTTTT. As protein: CASRTGELFF.

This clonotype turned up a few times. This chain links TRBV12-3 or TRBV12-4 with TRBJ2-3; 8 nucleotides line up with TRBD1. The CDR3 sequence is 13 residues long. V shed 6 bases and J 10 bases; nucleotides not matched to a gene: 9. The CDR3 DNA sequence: TGTGCCAGCAGCCCTCTCCGGGACAGGCCGCAGTATTTT. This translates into CASSPLRDRPQYF.

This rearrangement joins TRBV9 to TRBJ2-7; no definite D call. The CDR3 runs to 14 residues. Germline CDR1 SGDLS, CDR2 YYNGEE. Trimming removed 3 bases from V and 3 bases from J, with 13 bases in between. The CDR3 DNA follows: TGTGCCAGCAGCGGTTACAGTGAAAACTACGAGCAGTACTTC. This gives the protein CASSGYSENYEQYF.

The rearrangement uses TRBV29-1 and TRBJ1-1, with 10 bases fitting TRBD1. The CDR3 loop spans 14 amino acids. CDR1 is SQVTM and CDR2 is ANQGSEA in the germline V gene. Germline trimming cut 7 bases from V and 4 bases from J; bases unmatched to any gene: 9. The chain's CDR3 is CSARRDRGFTEAFF. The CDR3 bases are TGCAGCGCGAGGAGGGACAGGGGCTTCACTGAAGCTTTCTTT.

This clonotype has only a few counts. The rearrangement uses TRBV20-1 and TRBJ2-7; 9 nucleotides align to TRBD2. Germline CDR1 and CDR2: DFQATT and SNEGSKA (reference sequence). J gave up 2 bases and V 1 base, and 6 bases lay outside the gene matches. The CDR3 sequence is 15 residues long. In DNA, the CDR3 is TGCAGTGCTAGAGTTAGCGGGGGTCGCCCCTACGAGCAGTACTTC. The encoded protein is CSARVSGGRPYEQYF.

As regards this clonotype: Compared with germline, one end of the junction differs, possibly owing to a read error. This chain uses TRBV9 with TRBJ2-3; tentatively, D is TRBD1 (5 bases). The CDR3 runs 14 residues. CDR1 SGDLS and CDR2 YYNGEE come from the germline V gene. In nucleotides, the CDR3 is TGTGCCAGCAGCGTAGGGGGCTACACAGAAACGCAGTATTTT. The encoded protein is CASSVGGYTETQYF.

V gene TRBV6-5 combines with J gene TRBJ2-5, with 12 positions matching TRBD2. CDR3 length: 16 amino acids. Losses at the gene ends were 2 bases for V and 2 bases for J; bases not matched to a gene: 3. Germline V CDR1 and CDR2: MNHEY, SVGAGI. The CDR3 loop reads CASSYGGTSGQETQYF. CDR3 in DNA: TGTGCCAGCAGTTACGGCGGGACTAGCGGGCAAGAGACCCAGTACTTC.

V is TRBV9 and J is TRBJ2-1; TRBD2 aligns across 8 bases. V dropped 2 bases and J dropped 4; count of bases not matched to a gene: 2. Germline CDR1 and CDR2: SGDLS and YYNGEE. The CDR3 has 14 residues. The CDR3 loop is CASSVTSEYNEQFF. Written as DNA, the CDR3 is TGTGCCAGCAGCGTGACTAGCGAGTACAATGAGCAGTTCTTC.

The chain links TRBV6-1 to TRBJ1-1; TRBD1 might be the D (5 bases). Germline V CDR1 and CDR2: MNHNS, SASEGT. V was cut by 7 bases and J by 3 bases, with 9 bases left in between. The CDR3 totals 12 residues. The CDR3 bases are TGTGCCAGCAATCCGGGGGACACTGAAGCTTTCTTT. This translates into CASNPGDTEAFF.

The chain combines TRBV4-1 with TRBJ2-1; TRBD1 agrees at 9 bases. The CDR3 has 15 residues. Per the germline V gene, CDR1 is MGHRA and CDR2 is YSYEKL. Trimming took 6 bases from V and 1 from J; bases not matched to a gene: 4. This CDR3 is CASRTGQGSYNEQFF. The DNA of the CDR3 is TGCGCCAGCAGGACGGGACAGGGATCCTACAATGAGCAGTTCTTC.

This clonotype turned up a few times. In DNA form, the CDR3 reads TGTGCCAGCAGCTCGTTTGACAGGGCGGGATACTACATGAACACTGAAGCTTTCTTT. It codes for CASSSFDRAGYYMNTEAFF. The V gene is TRBV5-5, the J gene TRBJ1-1; 7 nucleotides align to TRBD1. Germline V gives CDR1 SGHKS, CDR2 YYEKEE (reference sequence). V lost 3 bases and J lost 0; bases outside the gene matches: 17. This CDR3 is built from 19 residues.

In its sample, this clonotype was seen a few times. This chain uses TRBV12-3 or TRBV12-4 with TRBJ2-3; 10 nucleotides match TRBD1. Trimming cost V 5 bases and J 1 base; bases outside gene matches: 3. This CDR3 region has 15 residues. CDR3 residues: CASSRDRGRTDTQYF. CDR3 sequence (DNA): TGTGCCAGCAGTCGGGACAGGGGACGCACAGATACGCAGTATTTT.

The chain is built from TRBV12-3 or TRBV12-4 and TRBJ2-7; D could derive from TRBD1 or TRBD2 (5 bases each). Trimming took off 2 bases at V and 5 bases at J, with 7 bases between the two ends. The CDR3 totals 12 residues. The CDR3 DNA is TGTGCCAGCAGTTTATGGGGGAACGAGCAGTACTTC. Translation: CASSLWGNEQYF.

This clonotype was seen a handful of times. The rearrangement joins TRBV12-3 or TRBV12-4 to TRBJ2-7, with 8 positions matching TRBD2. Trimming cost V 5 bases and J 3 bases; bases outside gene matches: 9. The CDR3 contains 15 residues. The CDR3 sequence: CASSPYRGGNYEQYF. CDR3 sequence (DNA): TGTGCCAGCAGTCCCTATCGGGGGGGAAACTACGAGCAGTACTTC.

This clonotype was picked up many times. CDR3 DNA: TGTGCCAGCAGCTTAGTTTCAGGGGGAGCGGATTATGGCTACACCTTC. Protein: CASSLVSGGADYGYTF. The chain recombines TRBV7-2 with TRBJ1-2, with 7 bases lining up with TRBD1. J lost 5 bases, V lost 1 base, and 10 bases had no gene match. The CDR3 runs to 16 residues. The germline gives CDR1 SGHTA, CDR2 FQGNSA. The entire variable domain, with the rest obtained from reference TRBV7-2 and TRBJ1-2, is as follows: GAGVSQSPSNKVTEKGKDVELRCDPISGHTALYWYRQSLGQGLEFLIYFQGNSAPDKSGLPSDRFSAERTGGSVSTLTIQRTQQEDSAVYLCASSLVSGGADYGYTFGSGTRLTVV.

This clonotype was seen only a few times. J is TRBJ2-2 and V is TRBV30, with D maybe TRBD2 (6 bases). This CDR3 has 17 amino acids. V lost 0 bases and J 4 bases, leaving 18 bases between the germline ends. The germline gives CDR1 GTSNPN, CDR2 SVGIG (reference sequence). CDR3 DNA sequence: TGTGCCTGGAGTGTACGAGACGGGGGAACAGGCACCGGGGAGCTGTTTTTT. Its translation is CAWSVRDGGTGTGELFF.

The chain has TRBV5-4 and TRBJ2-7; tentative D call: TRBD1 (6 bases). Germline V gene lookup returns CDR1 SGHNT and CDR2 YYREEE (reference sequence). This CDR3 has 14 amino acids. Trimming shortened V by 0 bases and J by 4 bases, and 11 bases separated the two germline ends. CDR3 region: CASSLDPTGYEQYF. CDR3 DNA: TGTGCCAGCAGCTTGGACCCGACAGGTTACGAGCAGTACTTC. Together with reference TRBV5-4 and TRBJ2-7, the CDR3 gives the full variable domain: ETGVTQSPTHLIKTRGQQVTLRCSSQSGHNTVSWYQQALGQGPQFIFQYYREEENGRGNFPPRFSGLQFPNYSSELNVNALELDDSALYLCASSLDPTGYEQYFGPGTRLTVT.

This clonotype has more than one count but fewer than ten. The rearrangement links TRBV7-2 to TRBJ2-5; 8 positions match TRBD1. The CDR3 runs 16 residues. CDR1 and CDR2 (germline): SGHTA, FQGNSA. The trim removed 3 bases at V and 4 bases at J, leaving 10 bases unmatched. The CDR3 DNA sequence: TGTGCCAGCAGCTTCCTCCGGGTACAGGGGGGAGAGACCCAGTACTTC. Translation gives CASSFLRVQGGETQYF.

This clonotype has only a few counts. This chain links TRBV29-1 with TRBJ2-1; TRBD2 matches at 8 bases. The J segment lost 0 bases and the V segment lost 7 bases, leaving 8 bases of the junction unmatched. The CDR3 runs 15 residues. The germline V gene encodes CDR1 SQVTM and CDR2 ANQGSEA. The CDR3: CSGRGSGSSYNEQFF. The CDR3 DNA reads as TGCAGCGGGAGAGGAAGCGGGAGCTCCTACAATGAGCAGTTCTTC.

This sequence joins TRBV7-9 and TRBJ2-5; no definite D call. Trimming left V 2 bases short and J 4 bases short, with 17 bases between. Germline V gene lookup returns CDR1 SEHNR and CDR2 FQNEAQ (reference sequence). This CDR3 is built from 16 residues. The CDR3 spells CASSLLGAHRGETQYF. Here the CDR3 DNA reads TGTGCCAGCAGCTTATTGGGCGCACATCGTGGAGAGACCCAGTACTTC.

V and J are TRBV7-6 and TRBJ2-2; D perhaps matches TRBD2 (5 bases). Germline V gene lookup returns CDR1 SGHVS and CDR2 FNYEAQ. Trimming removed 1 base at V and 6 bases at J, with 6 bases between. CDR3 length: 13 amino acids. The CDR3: CASSLEEAGELFF. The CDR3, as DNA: TGTGCCAGCAGCTTAGAGGAGGCCGGGGAGCTGTTTTTT. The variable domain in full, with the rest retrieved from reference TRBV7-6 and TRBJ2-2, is GAGVSQSPRYKVTKRGQDVALRCDPISGHVSLYWYRQALGQGPEFLTYFNYEAQQDKSGLPNDRFSAERPEGSISTLTIQRTEQRDSAMYRCASSLEEAGELFFGEGSRLTVL.

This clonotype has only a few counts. For the CDR3, the DNA is TGTGCCAGCAGCGAGGGACAGGGGTTCGAGCAGTACTTC. It specifies CASSEGQGFEQYF. The J gene is TRBJ2-7, the V gene TRBV7-6; the match to TRBD1 covers 10 bases. The CDR3 has 13 amino acids. Looked up from germline, CDR1 is SGHVS and CDR2 is FNYEAQ. Germline trimming cut 5 bases from V and 6 bases from J; bases unmatched to any gene: 4.

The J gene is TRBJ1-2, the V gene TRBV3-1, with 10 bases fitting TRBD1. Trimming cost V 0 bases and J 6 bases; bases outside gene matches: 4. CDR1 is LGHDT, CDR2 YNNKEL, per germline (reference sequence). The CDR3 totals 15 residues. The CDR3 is CASSQEETGGDGYTF. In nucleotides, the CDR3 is TGTGCCAGCAGCCAAGAGGAGACAGGGGGCGATGGCTACACCTTC.

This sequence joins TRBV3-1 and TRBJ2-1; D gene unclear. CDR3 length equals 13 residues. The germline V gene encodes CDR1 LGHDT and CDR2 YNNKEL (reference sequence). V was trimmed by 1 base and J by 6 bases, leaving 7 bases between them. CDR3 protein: CASSQGPGNEQFF. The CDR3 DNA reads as TGTGCCAGCAGCCAAGGCCCGGGCAATGAGCAGTTCTTC.